Below, 10 T cell receptor beta chains from the same sample are listed, as sequenced in a study of T cell responses to AZD1222 COVID-19 vaccine. TCRdb's table, derived via immunoSEQ multiplex PCR, lists solely in-frame clones and lacks some. There are roughly 120,000 clones in the sample; more than 85% occur only once, and around 2.4% lies in the top ten. The specimen comprised peripheral blood, sampled on day 0 of AZD1222 vaccination. The receptors originated from an adult in good health.

About this clone itself: The same CDR3 is also encoded by other DNA sequences in this sample. V gene TRBV3-1 (or the pseudogene TRBV3-2) combines with J gene TRBJ2-1; D gene ambiguous. Trimming cost V 3 bases and J 0 bases, with 6 bases left between them. Germline V gives CDR1 LGHDT, CDR2 YNNKEL (reference sequence). The CDR3 spans 14 residues. CDR3: CASSHRSSYNEQFF. The CDR3 nucleotides are TGTGCCAGCAGCCACCGGAGCTCCTACAATGAGCAGTTCTTC.

The chain recombines TRBV7-3 with TRBJ2-1; D is unresolved. V was clipped by 3 bases and J by 0 bases, with 12 bases between them. The CDR3 contains 16 residues. Germline CDR1 is SGHTA and CDR2 is FQGTGA. Here the CDR3 DNA reads TGTGCCAGCAGCTTGCGGACCACGAGCTCCTACAATGAGCAGTTCTTC. Its translation is CASSLRTTSSYNEQFF.

The rearrangement links TRBV19 to TRBJ2-4; 7 bases line up with TRBD2. With 5 bases clipped from V and 8 bases from J, the junction kept 9 bases outside the gene matches. Per the germline V gene, CDR1 is LNHDA and CDR2 is SQIVND (reference sequence). This CDR3 contains 14 residues. The CDR3 spells CASSPAGPRDIQYF. The CDR3 DNA reads TGTGCCAGTAGTCCAGCGGGACCCCGGGACATTCAGTACTTC.

The rearrangement links TRBV28 to TRBJ2-7; D is undetermined. This CDR3 comprises 12 residues. The germline CDR1 and CDR2 sequences are MDHEN and SYDVKM. V was shortened by 6 bases and J by 0 bases, with 6 bases between the two germline ends. In DNA form, the CDR3 reads TGTGCCAGCAGGGAGAGCTCCTACGAGCAGTACTTC. Protein sequence: CASRESSYEQYF.

V usage is TRBV28 and J usage is TRBJ2-2; TRBD1 is a possible D gene (5 bases). V lost 4 bases, J lost 9 bases, and 15 bases lay in between. Germline lookup yields CDR1 MDHEN and CDR2 SYDVKM. This CDR3 is built from 14 residues. CDR3 nucleotides: TGTGCCAGCAGTTCCCCTTGGGCAGGGAGGGAGCTGTTTTTT. This sequence encodes CASSSPWAGRELFF.

The chain joins TRBV19 to TRBJ1-1; maybe TRBD1 (5 bases). From germline, CDR1 is LNHDA and CDR2 SQIVND (reference sequence). V was trimmed by 0 bases and J by 5 bases, leaving 10 bases between them. The CDR3 spans 14 residues. The CDR3 region has the DNA TGTGCCAGTAGTATAGATCTCCGGGGGACTGAAGCTTTCTTT. This codes for CASSIDLRGTEAFF.

The rearrangement joins TRBV19 to TRBJ1-5; 9 bases line up with TRBD1. Per germline, CDR1 LNHDA and CDR2 SQIVND (reference sequence). The CDR3 consists of 17 residues. V gave up 1 base and J gave up 4 bases; unmatched junction bases: 8. The CDR3 reads CASSIGIEGQGNQPQHF. The CDR3 DNA sequence: TGTGCCAGTAGTATAGGGATCGAGGGACAGGGTAATCAGCCCCAGCATTTT.

The rearrangement uses TRBV3-1 (or the pseudogene TRBV3-2) and TRBJ1-5; 7 bases align to TRBD1. There are 16 residues in the CDR3. In germline, CDR1 is LGHDT, CDR2 YNNKEL (reference sequence). Germline trimming cut 5 bases from V and 2 bases from J; bases unmatched to any gene: 9. This CDR3 is CASSEQGWVGNQPQHF. The DNA of the CDR3 is TGTGCCAGCAGCGAACAGGGGTGGGTTGGCAATCAGCCCCAGCATTTT.

V gene TRBV28 combines with J gene TRBJ1-1, with 11 positions matching TRBD1. This CDR3 has 16 residues. Trimming cost V 5 bases and J 5 bases; bases outside gene matches: 10. Per germline, CDR1 MDHEN and CDR2 SYDVKM. CDR3 coding DNA: TGTGCCAGCAGTCCCTGGACAGGGGGCACGGGGACTGAAGCTTTCTTT. Protein sequence: CASSPWTGGTGTEAFF. The whole variable domain, filled in from reference TRBV28 and TRBJ1-1, reads DVKVTQSSRYLVKRTGEKVFLECVQDMDHENMFWYRQDPGLGLRLIYFSYDVKMKEKGDIPEGYSVSREKKERFSLILESASTNQTSMYLCASSPWTGGTGTEAFFGQGTRLTVV.

This chain connects TRBV6-5 to TRBJ2-7; 11 bases are a match to TRBD1. Germline CDR1 is MNHEY and CDR2 is SVGAGI. V lost 8 bases to trimming and J lost 1 base; unmatched junction nucleotides: 7. The CDR3 is 15 amino acids. The CDR3 protein is CASGPRDRGSYEQYF. CDR3 DNA sequence: TGTGCCAGCGGCCCCCGGGACAGGGGGTCCTACGAGCAGTACTTC.